Below, 27 T cell receptor beta chains from the same sample are listed, as sequenced in a study of blood T cell repertoires in COVID-19. The assay was immunoSEQ multiplex PCR, and TCRdb's table has in-frame clones only and misses some. Of about 170,000 clones listed, approximately 90% are singletons. Source material: peripheral blood. These receptors were obtained from a woman aged 45-59 years with acute or convalescent COVID-19.

CDR3 bases: TGTGCCAGCACGCCCTCTCAGGGGGATAGCTATGGCTACACCTTC. Translation: CASTPSQGDSYGYTF. This chain links TRBV9 with TRBJ1-2; TRBD1 matches 7 bases. Germline values: CDR1 SGDLS, CDR2 YYNGEE. After removal of 6 bases from V and 4 bases from J, the junction contained 12 bases not matched to a gene. The CDR3 has 15 amino acids.

This clone was seen a single time. This chain connects TRBV5-6 to TRBJ1-2; a weak D match, TRBD1 (5 bases). Trimming removed 1 base at V and 7 bases at J, with 17 bases between. The CDR3 consists of 15 residues. Germline V gene data show CDR1 as SGHDT and CDR2 as YYEEEE. The CDR3 is CASSLFNMGQSGYTF. DNA of the CDR3: TGTGCCAGCAGCTTGTTCAACATGGGGCAGTCTGGCTACACCTTC.

The gene calls are TRBV7-6 and TRBJ2-1; D is ambiguous. Germline loops: CDR1 SGHVS, CDR2 FNYEAQ. Trimming left V 11 bases short and J 5 bases short, with 16 bases between. This CDR3 has 13 amino acids. This CDR3 reads CASAVMPHNEQFF. The CDR3, as DNA: TGTGCCTCGGCGGTAATGCCCCACAATGAGCAGTTCTTC. Using reference TRBV7-6 and TRBJ2-1 for the parts outside the CDR3, the full variable domain is GAGVSQSPRYKVTKRGQDVALRCDPISGHVSLYWYRQALGQGPEFLTYFNYEAQQDKSGLPNDRFSAERPEGSISTLTIQRTEQRDSAMYRCASAVMPHNEQFFGPGTRLTVL.

For the CDR3, the DNA is TGTGCCAGCAGCTTAACAGGGCCTCCCTCAACAGATACGCAGTATTTT. Translation gives CASSLTGPPSTDTQYF. This chain joins TRBV7-2 and TRBJ2-3; weak D call: TRBD1 (6 bases). Germline loops: CDR1 SGHTA, CDR2 FQGNSA. Trimming removed 2 bases from V and 3 bases from J, with 15 bases in between. This CDR3 region has 16 residues.

This chain uses TRBV4-3 with TRBJ1-6; tentatively, D is TRBD1 (6 bases). The CDR3 is 13 residues long. The ends were cut back, 5 bases at V and 7 bases at J, with 9 bases in the middle. CDR1 and CDR2 (germline): LGHNA, YSLEER. CDR3 in DNA: TGCGCCAGCAGCGAGGGGGACAATTCACCCCTCCACTTT. Translated, it gives CASSEGDNSPLHF.

The V gene is TRBV6-5, the J gene TRBJ1-5; maybe TRBD1 (6 bases). CDR1 is MNHEY and CDR2 is SVGAGI in the germline V gene. V shed 11 bases and J shed 4 bases, with 12 bases lying between them. This CDR3 contains 12 residues. CDR3 sequence reads: CAGNDRNQPQHF. For the CDR3, the DNA is TGTGCCGGGAACGACAGGAATCAGCCCCAGCATTTT.

The chain is built from TRBV6-5 and TRBJ1-1; no clear D. Germline V gene data show CDR1 as MNHEY and CDR2 as SVGAGI. The length of the CDR3 is 15 residues. The V gene lost 0 bases and the J gene lost 3 bases, with 11 bases spanning the gap. CDR3 in DNA: TGTGCCAGCAGTTACTCTGCCAGGCGGGACACTGAAGCTTTCTTT. Residues: CASSYSARRDTEAFF.

The chain recombines TRBV6-5 with TRBJ1-6, with TRBD1 as a possible D gene (5 bases). This CDR3 contains 13 residues. Germline V gene lookup returns CDR1 MNHEY and CDR2 SVGAGI. The V and J ends lost 5 bases and 6 bases respectively, with 8 bases between them. CDR3 nucleotides: TGTGCCAGCAGTACAGGTCTTAATTCACCCCTCCACTTT. Translating gives CASSTGLNSPLHF.

J is TRBJ2-1 and V is TRBV5-1, with 10 nucleotides matching TRBD2. Trimming at V came to 3 bases and at J to 7 bases, leaving 13 bases not matched to a gene. Germline V gene sequence: CDR1 SGHRS, CDR2 YFSETQ. The CDR3 runs to 17 residues. CDR3 in DNA: TGCGCCAGCAGCTCCATTCTAGCGGGAGAAGGGAGAAATGAGCAGTTCTTC. This sequence encodes CASSSILAGEGRNEQFF.

The chain's CDR3 is CASSLAGGFYNEQFF. The DNA of the CDR3 is TGTGCCAGCAGCCTAGCGGGAGGTTTCTACAATGAGCAGTTCTTC. The chain has TRBV11-2 and TRBJ2-1; 11 bases are a match to TRBD2. Germline V lookup: CDR1 SGHAT, CDR2 FQNNGV. V lost 5 bases, J lost 3 bases, and 3 bases stayed unmatched. The length of the CDR3 is 15 residues.

The chain links TRBV19 to TRBJ1-5; TRBD1 matches at 9 bases. Germline V gives CDR1 LNHDA, CDR2 SQIVND (reference sequence). With 5 bases clipped from V and 0 bases from J, the junction kept 8 bases outside the gene matches. The CDR3 consists of 17 residues. CDR3 sequence reads: CASSGDRALYSNQPQHF. CDR3 in DNA: TGTGCCAGTAGTGGGGACAGGGCCCTTTATAGCAATCAGCCCCAGCATTTT.

A word on this clone: Other DNA sequences from this sample encode an identical CDR3 as well. V usage is TRBV18 and J usage is TRBJ1-5; 7 bases align to TRBD1. Germline CDR1 and CDR2: KGHSH and LQKENI. This CDR3 is built from 14 residues. Losses at the gene ends were 3 bases for V and 3 bases for J; bases not matched to a gene: 2. CDR3 sequence: CASSPGTDNQPQHF. The CDR3 bases are TGTGCCAGCTCACCCGGGACAGACAATCAGCCCCAGCATTTT. The whole variable domain, remainder taken from reference TRBV18 and TRBJ1-5, is NAGVMQNPRHLVRRRGQEARLRCSPMKGHSHVYWYRQLPEEGLKFMVYLQKENIIDESGMPKERFSAEFPKEGPSILRIQQVVRGDSAAYFCASSPGTDNQPQHFGDGTRLSIL.

This rearrangement joins TRBV19 to TRBJ1-5; a weak D match, TRBD1 (6 bases). Germline V CDR1 and CDR2: LNHDA, SQIVND (reference sequence). The CDR3 is 19 residues long. V was clipped by 4 bases and J by 0 bases, with 22 bases between them. CDR3 sequence: CASSNPTGRALSSNQPQHF. CDR3 bases: TGTGCCAGTAGTAATCCAACAGGGAGGGCCCTAAGTAGCAATCAGCCCCAGCATTTT.

The V and J genes are TRBV30 and TRBJ2-5, with D maybe TRBD1 (5 bases). The length of the CDR3 is 11 residues. Between the trimmed V and J ends, which lost 2 bases and 4 bases, there was a span of 5 bases. Germline CDR1 and CDR2: GTSNPN and SVGIG (reference sequence). CDR3 protein: CAWSRGETQYF. In DNA form, the CDR3 reads TGTGCCTGGAGTAGGGGAGAGACCCAGTACTTC.

The rearrangement joins TRBV24-1 to TRBJ2-2; 11 nucleotides match TRBD1. The germline gives CDR1 KGHDR, CDR2 SFDVKD. With V trimmed by 2 bases and J by 3 bases, 7 bases remained unmatched. The CDR3 extends over 18 amino acids. CDR3 protein: CATSDSRPGQGDTGELFF. The CDR3 DNA reads TGTGCCACCAGTGATTCCAGACCGGGACAGGGGGACACCGGGGAGCTGTTTTTT.

V usage is TRBV19 and J usage is TRBJ1-1; D gene uncertain. V gave up 4 bases and J gave up 5 bases, with 8 bases separating them. This CDR3 region has 12 residues. Germline V gives CDR1 LNHDA, CDR2 SQIVND (reference sequence). The CDR3 loop reads CASSTLRTEAFF. Written as DNA, the CDR3 is TGTGCCAGTAGTACATTACGGACTGAAGCTTTCTTT.

The chain combines TRBV30 with TRBJ1-1; maybe TRBD1 (5 bases). Germline CDR1 and CDR2: GTSNPN and SVGIG (reference sequence). V was cut by 1 base and J by 3 bases, with 15 bases left in between. The CDR3 runs to 15 residues. The chain's CDR3 is CAWSARPGMDTEAFF. The DNA of the CDR3 is TGTGCCTGGAGTGCACGCCCAGGGATGGACACTGAAGCTTTCTTT.

The rearrangement joins TRBV3-1 (or the pseudogene TRBV3-2) to TRBJ1-1, with D tentatively TRBD1 (6 bases). The CDR3 is 14 amino acids. V lost 3 bases, J lost 4 bases, and 12 bases lay in between. Germline V gene data show CDR1 as LGHDT and CDR2 as YNNKEL (reference sequence). The CDR3 DNA sequence: TGTGCCAGCAGCCAGCGGGGGCCGTTCACTGAAGCTTTCTTT. It yields the protein CASSQRGPFTEAFF.

There are a few counts of this clone. The chain uses TRBV6-5 and TRBJ1-3, with 7 bases identical to TRBD1. Germline values: CDR1 MNHEY, CDR2 SVGAGI. This CDR3 is built from 14 residues. V lost 8 bases, J lost 2 bases, and 6 bases stayed unmatched. Written as DNA, the CDR3 is TGTGCCAGCTGGAGGGGGCTGACTGGAAACACCATATATTTT. Translating gives CASWRGLTGNTIYF.

The chain is built from TRBV12-3 or TRBV12-4 and TRBJ1-2; a possible D gene is TRBD1 (6 bases). Trimming left V 7 bases short and J 8 bases short, with 17 bases between. This CDR3 region has 13 residues. In DNA form, the CDR3 reads TGTGCCAGCACAACGGGACACTCCACAGGCTACACCTTC. Protein: CASTTGHSTGYTF.

This sequence joins TRBV7-9 and TRBJ1-2, with TRBD1 matching 10 bases. Trimming cost V 6 bases and J 5 bases; bases outside gene matches: 15. CDR1 and CDR2 (germline): SEHNR, FQNEAQ (reference sequence). The CDR3 contains 17 residues. The CDR3 coding sequence is TGTGCCAGCAGTCCTGACAGGGGGCTACTAAGGGAGTATGGCTACACCTTC. Residues: CASSPDRGLLREYGYTF. The entire variable domain, with the rest obtained from reference TRBV7-9 and TRBJ1-2, is as follows: DTGVSQNPRHKITKRGQNVTFRCDPISEHNRLYWYRQTLGQGPEFLTYFQNEAQLEKSRLLSDRFSAERPKGSFSTLEIQRTEQGDSAMYLCASSPDRGLLREYGYTFGSGTRLTVV.

This chain uses TRBV5-4 with TRBJ2-7; a possible D gene is TRBD1 (7 bases). The ends were cut back, 4 bases at V and 7 bases at J, with 15 bases in the middle. The CDR3 totals 13 residues. Germline V CDR1 and CDR2: SGHNT, YYREEE (reference sequence). CDR3: CASSLRQGLEQYF. In nucleotides, the CDR3 is TGTGCCAGCAGCCTTAGACAGGGACTTGAGCAGTACTTC.

The chain carries TRBV9 and TRBJ2-5; TRBD2 aligns across 9 bases. V lost 0 bases and J lost 5; bases outside the gene matches: 8. There are 16 residues in the CDR3. Germline CDR1 SGDLS, CDR2 YYNGEE. The CDR3 DNA sequence: TGTGCCAGCAGCGTAGTGGGTAGCGGGAGTGGGGAGACCCAGTACTTC. Protein: CASSVVGSGSGETQYF.

Here the CDR3 reads CASSKKQGLGKNIQYF. Here the CDR3 DNA reads TGTGCCAGCAGCAAGAAACAGGGCTTGGGCAAAAACATTCAGTACTTC. The chain carries TRBV5-8 and TRBJ2-4; possible D gene TRBD1, 6 bases. This CDR3 comprises 16 residues. With 4 bases removed from V and 3 bases from J, the gap between germline ends came to 17 bases. Germline V CDR1 and CDR2: SGHTS, YDEGEE.

The rearrangement joins TRBV14 to TRBJ1-2; D call uncertain. The germline V gene encodes CDR1 SGHDN and CDR2 FVKESK. The CDR3 covers 13 residues. V lost 3 bases, J lost 4 bases, and 9 bases lay in between. CDR3 bases: TGTGCCAGCAGCCAGACTAGTATCTATGGCTACACCTTC. It codes for CASSQTSIYGYTF.

This chain connects TRBV5-1 to TRBJ2-1, with 10 positions matching TRBD2. CDR1 SGHRS and CDR2 YFSETQ come from the germline V gene. Losses at the gene ends were 7 bases for V and 7 bases for J; bases not matched to a gene: 14. The CDR3 length is 16 residues. The CDR3 DNA reads as TGCGCCAGCCATTATAGCGGGAGGAGTAGAAAAAATGAGCAGTTCTTC. Translating it yields CASHYSGRSRKNEQFF. Drawing the rest from reference TRBV5-1 and TRBJ2-1, the complete variable domain is KAGVTQTPRYLIKTRGQQVTLSCSPISGHRSVSWYQQTPGQGLQFLFEYFSETQRNKGNFPGRFSGRQFSNSRSEMNVSTLELGDSALYLCASHYSGRSRKNEQFFGPGTRLTVL.

The chain employs TRBV30 and TRBJ1-5, with a weak D call TRBD1 (6 bases). In germline, CDR1 is GTSNPN, CDR2 SVGIG (reference sequence). The CDR3 is 13 residues long. V gave up 1 base and J gave up 5 bases, with 9 bases separating them. CDR3 nucleotides: TGTGCCTGGAGTGACAGGGCGGATCAGCCCCAGCATTTT. Its protein product is CAWSDRADQPQHF.